The 14 T cell receptor beta chains given below trace back to one sample, sequenced in a study of CXCR3-negative and CXCR3-positive naive CD8 T cells. Regarding the study as a whole: Naive cells positive for CXCR3 carried more hydrophobic TRB CDR3s than CXCR3-negative ones.

TRB cDNA was prepared as libraries by UMI-labeled 5' RACE. TCRdb reprocessed the 5' RACE reads, keeping one entry per CDR3 protein, no DNA. This sample contains 140,000 to 150,000 distinct CDR3 sequences. Their antigens remain unidentified. Specimen: naive CXCR3+ CD8+ T cells from blood. Subset indicated: CD45RO-CCR7+CD27+CD95- naive CD8+ T cells expressing CXCR3 (TNR3+). The receptors originated from a human donor in good health. Some clones in this sample may be carry-over from other donors' samples.

The rearrangement joins TRBV29-1 to TRBJ1-2. CDR1 is SQVTM, CDR2 ANQGSEA, per germline. This CDR3 is 13 amino acids long. The CDR3 is CSVDFGTAYGYTF.

The rearrangement joins TRBV9 to TRBJ2-2; the TRBD1 assignment by TCRdb is unverifiable without DNA. CDR3 length equals 14 residues. Per germline, CDR1 SGDLS and CDR2 YYNGEE. CDR3 amino acids: CASSAPANTGELFF.

The CDR3 region is CASSLVETAGIQYF. The chain links TRBV7-8 to TRBJ2-4; there is no DNA to check the TCRdb D call of TRBD1. The germline gives CDR1 SGHVS, CDR2 FQNEAQ. The CDR3 covers 14 residues.

The chain links TRBV4-3 to TRBJ2-1; TCRdb's assignment of TRBD1 cannot be checked, as there is no DNA. The CDR3 runs 13 residues. Germline lookup yields CDR1 LGHNA and CDR2 YSLEER. The CDR3 is CASSEGGANEQFF.

The chain employs TRBV4-1 and TRBJ2-7. Germline V gives CDR1 MGHRA, CDR2 YSYEKL. The CDR3 contains 15 residues. The CDR3 loop reads CASSQDVGQIYEQYF.

This rearrangement joins TRBV14 to TRBJ2-5. Germline CDR1 reads SGHDN; CDR2 reads FVKESK. CDR3 length equals 13 residues. The CDR3: CASSQAIQETQYF.

The CDR3 region is CASSSGVRKQETQYF. V gene TRBV11-2 combines with J gene TRBJ2-5. The germline CDR1 and CDR2 sequences are SGHAT and FQNNGV. The CDR3 loop spans 15 amino acids. Full variable domain (missing parts from reference TRBV11-2 and TRBJ2-5): EAGVAQSPRYKIIEKRQSVAFWCNPISGHATLYWYQQILGQGPKLLIQFQNNGVVDDSQLPKDRFSAERLKGVDSTLKIQPAKLEDSAVYLCASSSGVRKQETQYFGPGTRLLVL.

J is TRBJ2-5 and V is TRBV20-1. This CDR3 region has 12 residues. Germline values: CDR1 DFQATT, CDR2 SNEGSKA (reference sequence). CDR3 loop: CSARTFQETQYF.

This rearrangement joins TRBV7-9 to TRBJ1-2. The germline V gene encodes CDR1 SEHNR and CDR2 FQNEAQ (reference sequence). The CDR3 has 12 amino acids. CDR3 amino acids: CASSLAENGYTF.

The gene calls are TRBV12-3 or TRBV12-4 and TRBJ1-3; the D call from TCRdb, TRBD1, cannot be confirmed without DNA. This CDR3 has 13 amino acids. The CDR3: CASSPQGRNTIYF.

The chain employs TRBV3-1 and TRBJ2-2; TCRdb calls TRBD2, which cannot be checked without DNA. This CDR3 comprises 16 residues. Germline CDR1 is LGHDT and CDR2 is YNNKEL (reference sequence). CDR3 residues: CASSEPSGANTGELFF.

The chain is built from TRBV7-3 and TRBJ2-1. The V gene's germline CDR1 is SGHTA and CDR2 FQGTGA. CDR3 length equals 14 residues. CDR3 protein: CASSPRLGFDEQFF.

The rearrangement joins TRBV20-1 to TRBJ2-2. CDR3 size: 13 residues. Germline V gene lookup returns CDR1 DFQATT and CDR2 SNEGSKA (reference sequence). The chain's CDR3 is CSARVGTTGELFF.

V usage is TRBV6-6 and J usage is TRBJ1-6; TCRdb designates TRBD1, a call that cannot be tested without DNA. This CDR3 has 12 amino acids. CDR1 is MNHNY and CDR2 is SVGAGI in the germline V gene (reference sequence). CDR3 sequence: CASSPTWGALHF.